This T cell receptor beta chain originates from a study of cytomegalovirus exposure and HLA in healthy donors. Regarding the study as a whole: In terms of immune exposure information, only CMV serostatus was available. Previously analyzed data showed that most TCR beta V segments were productive at a frequency of about 87% or about 30%.

Germline-derived CDR1 and CDR2 are SNHLY and FYNNEI. The CDR3 spans 15 residues. Trimming cost V 5 bases and J 7 bases; bases outside gene matches: 6. This clone was seen a few times. Its antigen is currently unknown. The sample carries other DNA sequences with the same CDR3. PCR employed 60 Vbeta and 13 Jbeta primers. Data came from immunoSEQ multiplex PCR; TCRdb stores just in-frame clones and leaves some out. Of about 140,000 clones in the sample, approximately 72% were seen once. The chain combines TRBV2 with TRBJ1-6; 9 nucleotides match TRBD1. Sample: PBMCs. The TCR originated in a woman in her sixties in good health and CMV-seronegative. CDR3: CASSLRDRANSPLHF. The CDR3 DNA reads TGTGCCAGCAGTTTAAGGGACAGGGCAAATTCACCCCTCCACTTT.